One and the same sample provided the 9 T cell receptor beta chains below, sequenced in a study of blood T cell repertoires in COVID-19. The table came from immunoSEQ multiplex PCR; TCRdb's copy has only in-frame clones and leaves some out. The sample records under 300,000 clones, approximately 91% being singletons. Sequencing was performed on PBMCs or T cells enriched from blood (not recorded which). Receptors were obtained from a woman aged 40 to 55 with acute COVID-19.

The chain is built from TRBV7-2 and TRBJ1-1, with a possible D match to TRBD1 (6 bases). The CDR3 totals 18 residues. The V gene's germline CDR1 is SGHTA and CDR2 FQGNSA. Trimming cost V 5 bases and J 2 bases, with 24 bases left between them. CDR3 coding DNA: TGTGCCAGCAGCCCCTGGGGGGGACATCTCCTCATTAACACTGAAGCTTTCTTT. Its protein product is CASSPWGGHLLINTEAFF.

The chain couples TRBV7-2 to TRBJ2-2; the D gene is possibly TRBD1 (5 bases). The CDR3 consists of 15 residues. With 1 base removed from V and 6 bases from J, the gap between germline ends came to 12 bases. Germline assignment: CDR1 SGHTA and CDR2 FQGNSA. The CDR3 here is CASSLDRFQSGELFF. CDR3 coding DNA: TGTGCCAGCAGCTTAGACAGGTTCCAGTCCGGGGAGCTGTTTTTT.

This clone was recorded once. The V and J genes are TRBV21-1 and TRBJ1-1; the table's D call, TRBD1, has no DNA check behind it. TRBV21-1 counts as a pseudogene. This CDR3 is 16 amino acids long. The CDR3 loop is CASSKGKGDENTEAFF. CDR3 in DNA: TGTGCCAGCAGCAAAGGGAAGGGGGACGAGAACACTGAAGCTTTCTTT.

The CDR3 DNA is TGTGCCAGCAGCCTGGGCTTGAACACCGGGGAGCTGTTTTTT. Its protein product is CASSLGLNTGELFF. This chain uses TRBV7-8 with TRBJ2-2; D is unclear. V lost 5 bases and J lost 1, with 8 bases in between. CDR3 length: 14 amino acids. Germline V gives CDR1 SGHVS, CDR2 FQNEAQ.

The V and J genes are TRBV5-6 and TRBJ2-7, with 8 bases lining up with TRBD1. The CDR3 is 14 amino acids. J gave up 5 bases and V 4 bases, and 8 bases lay outside the gene matches. Germline V gene sequence: CDR1 SGHDT, CDR2 YYEEEE. The CDR3 sequence is CASSPRTGFNEQYF. CDR3 nucleotide sequence: TGTGCCAGCAGCCCCCGGACAGGGTTCAACGAGCAGTACTTC.

V gene TRBV5-1 combines with J gene TRBJ2-4, with TRBD1 matching over 9 bases. Germline V gene data show CDR1 as SGHRS and CDR2 as YFSETQ. CDR3 length: 18 amino acids. V dropped 0 bases and J dropped 5; count of bases not matched to a gene: 12. Here the CDR3 DNA reads TGCGCCAGCAGCTTGGGGCGAAGACAGGGGGGAAGGGAAAACATTCAGTACTTC. Translation gives CASSLGRRQGGRENIQYF.

V and J are TRBV15 and TRBJ1-1; possibly TRBD1 for D (5 bases). V lost 0 bases and J 1 base, leaving 18 bases between the germline ends. CDR1 LNHNV and CDR2 YYDKDF come from the germline V gene (reference sequence). The CDR3 sequence is 18 residues long. The CDR3 here is CATSRDWGVGKGNTEAFF. CDR3 DNA: TGTGCCACCAGCAGAGATTGGGGGGTTGGAAAGGGGAACACTGAAGCTTTCTTT.

CDR3 nucleotides: TGTGCCAGCAGCCCGGGACTTATCACAGATACGCAGTATTTT. This codes for CASSPGLITDTQYF. This chain uses TRBV4-2 with TRBJ2-3; possibly TRBD2 for D (6 bases). Trimming cost V 4 bases and J 2 bases, with 10 bases left between them. Germline V CDR1 and CDR2: LGHNA, YNFKEQ. The CDR3 is made up of 14 amino acids.

DNA for the CDR3: TGTGCCAGCAGCTTAGAGACAGGGGTTTCCTACGAGCAGTACTTC. The encoded protein is CASSLETGVSYEQYF. The V and J genes are TRBV7-8 and TRBJ2-7; the match to TRBD1 covers 8 bases. This CDR3 has 15 residues. J gave up 1 base and V 1 base, and 3 bases lay outside the gene matches. Germline CDR1 and CDR2: SGHVS and FQNEAQ.